The entry below describes one T cell receptor beta chain. The V segment lost 1 base and the J segment 8 bases; nucleotides outside the gene matches: 0. CDR1 is SEHNR, CDR2 FQNEAQ, per germline (reference sequence). The CDR3 has 12 residues. Clones were read by immunoSEQ multiplex PCR, and TCRdb kept only the in-frame ones, dropping some. The table records about 61,000 clones, approximately 91% of them present only once. The entry originates in a study of OX40 agonist ivuxolimab in advanced cancers. Study information: An agonistic human IgG2 monoclonal antibody against OX40 (CD134) was given. A mean age of roughly 60 years, range roughly 20 to 80, was recorded, and about 83% were male.

The material sequenced was CD4+ or CD8+ T cells sorted from blood, taken in a trial of the OX40 agonist ivuxolimab. The chain employs TRBV7-9 and TRBJ1-2; 8 bases agree with TRBD1. The TCR originated in an adult with an advanced solid tumor such as melanoma, head and neck, liver or kidney cancer. The CDR3 region is CASSLGDRGYTF. CDR3 DNA sequence: TGTGCCAGCAGCTTAGGGGACAGGGGCTACACCTTC.